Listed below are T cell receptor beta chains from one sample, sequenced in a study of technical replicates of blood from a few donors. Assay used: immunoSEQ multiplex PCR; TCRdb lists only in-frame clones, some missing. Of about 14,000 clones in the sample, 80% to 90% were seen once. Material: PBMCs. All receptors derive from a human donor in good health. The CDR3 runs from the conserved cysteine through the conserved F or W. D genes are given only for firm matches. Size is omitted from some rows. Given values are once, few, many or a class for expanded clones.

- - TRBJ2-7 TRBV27 CASSLYSGSHITYEQYF TGTGCCAGCAGTTTATACTCGGGGTCCCATATTACCTACGAGCAGTACTTC
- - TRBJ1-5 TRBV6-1 CASSEDLNSNQPQHF TGTGCCAGCAGTGAAGACCTAAATAGCAATCAGCCCCAGCATTTT
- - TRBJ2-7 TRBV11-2 CASTSGELYEQYF TGTGCCAGCACCTCAGGGGAACTCTACGAGCAGTACTTC
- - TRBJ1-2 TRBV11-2 CASSSPVSREVWGYTF TGTGCCAGCAGCTCCCCCGTGAGCAGGGAGGTCTGGGGCTACACCTTC
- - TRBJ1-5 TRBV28 CASSFERGGNQPQHF TGTGCCAGCAGTTTTGAGCGGGGAGGCAATCAGCCCCAGCATTTT
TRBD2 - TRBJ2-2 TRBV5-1 CASSLVAGGVNTGELFF TGCGCCAGCAGCTTGGTCGCGGGAGGGGTGAACACCGGGGAGCTGTTTTTT
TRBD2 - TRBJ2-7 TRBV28 CASSLFSGSRHEQYF TGTGCCAGCAGTTTATTTAGCGGGAGTCGACACGAGCAGTACTTC
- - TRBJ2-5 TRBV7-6 CASSLAVGAREEETQYF TGTGCCAGCAGCTTAGCCGTGGGGGCTAGGGAAGAAGAGACCCAGTACTTC
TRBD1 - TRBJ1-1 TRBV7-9 CASSLEGAGNTEAFF TGTGCCAGCAGCTTAGAGGGGGCTGGGAACACTGAAGCTTTCTTT
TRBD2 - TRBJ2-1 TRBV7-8 CASSLVLAGAYNEQFF TGTGCCAGCAGCCTCGTGCTAGCGGGGGCCTACAATGAGCAGTTCTTC
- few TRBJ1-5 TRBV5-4 CASSYRAGRLFSNQPQHF TGTGCCAGCAGCTACAGGGCAGGGAGACTCTTTAGCAATCAGCCCCAGCATTTT
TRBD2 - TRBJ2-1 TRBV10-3 CAISESAGALGGEQFF TGTGCCATCAGTGAGTCGGCGGGAGCCCTTGGGGGGGAGCAGTTCTTC
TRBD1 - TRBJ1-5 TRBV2 CASSTGTDSNQPQHF TGTGCCAGCAGCACAGGGACAGATAGCAATCAGCCCCAGCATTTT
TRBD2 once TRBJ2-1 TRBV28 CASSLLAGGPNEQFF TGTGCCAGCAGTTTATTAGCGGGAGGGCCTAATGAGCAGTTCTTC
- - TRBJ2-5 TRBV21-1 CASRLAGERDAVETQYF TGTGCCAGCAGACTAGCGGGAGAGCGCGACGCCGTGGAGACCCAGTACTTC
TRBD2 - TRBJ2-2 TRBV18 CASSPSGTSMAGELFF TGTGCCAGCTCACCGTCCGGGACTAGCATGGCCGGGGAGCTGTTTTTT
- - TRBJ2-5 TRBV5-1 CASSSGGGEGETQYF TGCGCCAGCAGCAGTGGGGGAGGTGAAGGAGAGACCCAGTACTTC
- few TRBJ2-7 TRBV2 CASDEVAEQYF TGTGCCAGCGATGAGGTGGCCGAGCAGTACTTC
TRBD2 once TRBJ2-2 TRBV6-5 CASSYTGGYTGELFF TGTGCCAGCAGTTACACGGGAGGGTACACCGGGGAGCTGTTTTTT
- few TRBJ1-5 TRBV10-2 CASREQGREQPQHF TGCGCCAGCAGAGAACAGGGTCGCGAACAGCCCCAGCATTTT
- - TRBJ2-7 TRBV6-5 CASSYSDRPGYEQYF TGTGCCAGCAGTTACTCAGACAGGCCAGGGTACGAGCAGTACTTC
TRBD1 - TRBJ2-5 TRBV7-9 CASSKGQGRQETQYF TGTGCCAGCAGTAAGGGACAGGGACGACAAGAGACCCAGTACTTC
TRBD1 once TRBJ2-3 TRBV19 CASSASDRVRTDTQYF TGTGCCAGTAGTGCCAGCGACAGGGTACGCACAGATACGCAGTATTTT
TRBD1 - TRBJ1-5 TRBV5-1 CASSRTGALNQPQHF TGCGCCAGCAGCAGGACAGGGGCCCTGAATCAGCCCCAGCATTTT
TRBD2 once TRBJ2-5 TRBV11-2 CASSATSEETQYF TGTGCCAGCAGCGCAACTAGCGAAGAGACCCAGTACTTC
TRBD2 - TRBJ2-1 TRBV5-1 CASSSGGEGNEQFF TGCGCCAGCAGTTCTGGCGGGGAGGGAAATGAGCAGTTCTTC
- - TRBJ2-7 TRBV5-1 CASSFIAGAHHEQYF TGCGCCAGCAGCTTTATTGCAGGGGCCCACCACGAGCAGTACTTC
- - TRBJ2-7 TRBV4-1 CASSQGTVLYEQYF TGCGCCAGCAGCCAAGGGACAGTACTCTACGAGCAGTACTTC
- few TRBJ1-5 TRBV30 CAWSLRGPSPQHF TGTGCCTGGAGCCTAAGAGGCCCATCGCCCCAGCATTTT
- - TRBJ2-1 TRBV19 CASKSRDSREQFF TGTGCCAGTAAGTCGCGGGACAGTCGGGAGCAGTTCTTC
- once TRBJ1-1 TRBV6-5 CASSYSRGLNTEAFF TGTGCCAGCAGTTACTCAAGAGGATTGAACACTGAAGCTTTCTTT
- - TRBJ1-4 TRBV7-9 CASSLEDGANEKLFF TGTGCCAGCAGCTTAGAAGACGGGGCTAATGAAAAACTGTTTTTT
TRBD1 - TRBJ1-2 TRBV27 CASSSGTGGNGYTF TGTGCCAGCAGTTCAGGTACAGGGGGGAATGGCTACACCTTC
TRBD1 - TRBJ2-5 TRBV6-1 CASSGTAKETQYF TGTGCCAGCAGCGGGACAGCAAAAGAGACCCAGTACTTC
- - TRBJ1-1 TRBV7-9 CASVSPGEAFF TGTGCCAGCGTCTCTCCGGGTGAAGCTTTCTTT